This T cell receptor beta chain is from a study of identical twins. Findings and limits, study-wide: Analyses of zero insertions could, in part, be confounded by invariant MAIT and iNKT cells. Memory repertoires showed no such pattern, whereas abundant cord blood beta clonotypes carried fewer insertions.

The CDR3 consists of 12 residues. Unmatched junction bases numbered 4, after V lost 5 bases and J lost 4 bases. Germline values: CDR1 SQVTM, CDR2 ANQGSEA. In regard to this clonotype: Its antigen remains unknown.

Template switching added a universal primer site; cDNA carried unique molecular identifiers. TCRdb used MiXCR to reprocess the 5' RACE reads, holding one entry per CDR3 protein. The sample has around 240,000 distinct CDR3 sequences, roughly a tenth seen once. Sample: memory T cells sorted from blood. This receptor was taken from a man in his forties or fifties in good health. V is TRBV29-1 and J is TRBJ2-5; 7 nucleotides align to TRBD1. CDR3 in DNA: TGCAGCGTTCAACGGACAGGAGAGACCCAGTACTTC. It encodes CSVQRTGETQYF.